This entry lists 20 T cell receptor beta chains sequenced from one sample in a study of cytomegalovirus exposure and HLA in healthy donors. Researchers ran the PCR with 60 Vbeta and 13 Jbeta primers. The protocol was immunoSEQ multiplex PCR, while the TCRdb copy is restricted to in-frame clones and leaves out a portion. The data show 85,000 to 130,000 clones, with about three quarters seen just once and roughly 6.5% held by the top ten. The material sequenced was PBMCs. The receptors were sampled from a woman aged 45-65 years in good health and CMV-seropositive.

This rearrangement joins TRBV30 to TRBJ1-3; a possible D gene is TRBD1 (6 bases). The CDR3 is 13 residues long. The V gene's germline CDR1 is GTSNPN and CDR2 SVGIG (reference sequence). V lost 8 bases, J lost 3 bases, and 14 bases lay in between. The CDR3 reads CAEGGVDGNTIYF. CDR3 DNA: TGTGCCGAGGGGGGGGTAGATGGAAACACCATATATTTT.

The CDR3 spells CASSQFSAGASYNEQFF. CDR3 nucleotide sequence: TGTGCCAGCAGCCAATTTTCAGCGGGGGCCTCCTACAATGAGCAGTTCTTC. The chain is built from TRBV4-2 and TRBJ2-1; 8 positions match TRBD2. The CDR3 sequence is 17 residues long. The ends lost 2 bases at V and 0 bases at J; junction bases unmatched: 6. Germline CDR1 LGHNA, CDR2 YNFKEQ.

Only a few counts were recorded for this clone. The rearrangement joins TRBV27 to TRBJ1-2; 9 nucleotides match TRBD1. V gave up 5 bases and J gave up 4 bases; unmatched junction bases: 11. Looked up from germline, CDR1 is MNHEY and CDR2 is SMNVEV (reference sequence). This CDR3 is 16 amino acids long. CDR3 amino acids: CASSPVHRGHLYGYTF. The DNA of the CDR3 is TGTGCCAGCAGTCCCGTGCACAGGGGGCACCTCTATGGCTACACCTTC.

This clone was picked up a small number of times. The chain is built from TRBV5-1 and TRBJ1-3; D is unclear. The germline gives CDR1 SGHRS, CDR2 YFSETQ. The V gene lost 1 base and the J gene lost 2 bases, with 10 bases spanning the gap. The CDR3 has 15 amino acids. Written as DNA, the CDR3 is TGCGCCAGCAGCTTGTACGGGGAGGCTGGAAACACCATATATTTT. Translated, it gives CASSLYGEAGNTIYF.

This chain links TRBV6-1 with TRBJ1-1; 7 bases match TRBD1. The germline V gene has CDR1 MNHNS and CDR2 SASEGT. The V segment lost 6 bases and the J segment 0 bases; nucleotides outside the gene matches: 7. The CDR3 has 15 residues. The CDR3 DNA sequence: TGTGCCAGCAGACCCCCAGGGGGACTGAACACTGAAGCTTTCTTT. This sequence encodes CASRPPGGLNTEAFF.

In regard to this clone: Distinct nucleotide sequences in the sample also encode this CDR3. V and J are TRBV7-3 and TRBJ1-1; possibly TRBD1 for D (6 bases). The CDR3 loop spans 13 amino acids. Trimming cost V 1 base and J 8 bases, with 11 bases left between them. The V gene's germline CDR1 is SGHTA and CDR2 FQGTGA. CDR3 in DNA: TGTGCCAGCAGCTTAAGGGGGCAGGGCGAAGCTTTCTTT. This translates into CASSLRGQGEAFF.

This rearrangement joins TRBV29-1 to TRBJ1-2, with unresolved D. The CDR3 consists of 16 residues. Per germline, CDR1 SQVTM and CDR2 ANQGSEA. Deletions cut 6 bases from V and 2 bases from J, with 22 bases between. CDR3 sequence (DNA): TGCAGCGTCCCTGGGGAGTGGGAGGGTTTAAACTATGGCTACACCTTC. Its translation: CSVPGEWEGLNYGYTF.

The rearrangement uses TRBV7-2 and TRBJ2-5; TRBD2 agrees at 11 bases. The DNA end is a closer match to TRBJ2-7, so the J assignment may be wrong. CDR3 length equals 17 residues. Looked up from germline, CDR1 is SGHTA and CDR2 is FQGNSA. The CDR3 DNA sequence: TGTGCCAGCAGCTTAGCAGGGTTTAGCGGGGGGGCTTACGAGCAGTACTTC. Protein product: CASSLAGFSGGAYEQYF.

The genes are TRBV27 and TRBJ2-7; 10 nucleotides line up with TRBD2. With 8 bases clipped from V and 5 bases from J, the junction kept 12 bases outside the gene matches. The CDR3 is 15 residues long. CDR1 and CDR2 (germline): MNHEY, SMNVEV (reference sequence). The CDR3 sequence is CASPLPAGGPNEQYF. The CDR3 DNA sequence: TGTGCCAGCCCTCTCCCAGCGGGGGGGCCTAACGAGCAGTACTTC.

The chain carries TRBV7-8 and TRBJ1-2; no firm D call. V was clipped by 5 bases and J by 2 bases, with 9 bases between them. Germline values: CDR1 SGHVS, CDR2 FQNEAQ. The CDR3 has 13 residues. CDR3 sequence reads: CASSQQENYGYTF. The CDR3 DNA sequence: TGTGCCAGCAGCCAGCAGGAAAACTATGGCTACACCTTC.

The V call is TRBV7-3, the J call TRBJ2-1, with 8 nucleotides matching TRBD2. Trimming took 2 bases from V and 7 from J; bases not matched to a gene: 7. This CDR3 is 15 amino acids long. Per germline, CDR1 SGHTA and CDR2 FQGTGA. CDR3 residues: CASSLVAGGLNEQFF. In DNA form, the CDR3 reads TGTGCCAGCAGCTTAGTGGCGGGGGGTTTAAATGAGCAGTTCTTC.

This CDR3 reads CASSLGTSIEQYF. CDR3 coding DNA: TGTGCCAGCAGCTTAGGGACTAGCATCGAGCAGTACTTC. V usage is TRBV7-2 and J usage is TRBJ2-7; the match to TRBD2 covers 8 bases. Germline V gene lookup returns CDR1 SGHTA and CDR2 FQGNSA. The CDR3 sequence is 13 residues long. Germline trimming cut 1 base from V and 6 bases from J; bases unmatched to any gene: 2.

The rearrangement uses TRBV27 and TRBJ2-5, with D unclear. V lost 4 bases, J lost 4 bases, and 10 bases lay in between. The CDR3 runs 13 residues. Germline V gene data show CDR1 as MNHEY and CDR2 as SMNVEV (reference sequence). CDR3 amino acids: CASSYRLGETQYF. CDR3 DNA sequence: TGTGCCAGCAGTTATCGGCTAGGAGAGACCCAGTACTTC.

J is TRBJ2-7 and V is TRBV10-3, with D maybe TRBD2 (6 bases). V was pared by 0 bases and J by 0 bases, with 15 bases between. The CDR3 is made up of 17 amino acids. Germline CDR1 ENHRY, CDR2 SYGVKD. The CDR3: CAISESGRGSSSYEQYF. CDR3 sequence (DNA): TGTGCCATCAGTGAGTCAGGTCGGGGGTCTAGCTCCTACGAGCAGTACTTC.

The CDR3, as DNA: TGTGCCAGCAGTGAAGCAGCGGACAGGGGGTACGAGCAGTACTTC. Its protein is CASSEAADRGYEQYF. The chain carries TRBV2 and TRBJ2-7; 10 nucleotides match TRBD1. Trimming took 0 bases from V and 4 from J; bases not matched to a gene: 3. This CDR3 region has 15 residues. The germline CDR1 and CDR2 sequences are SNHLY and FYNNEI.

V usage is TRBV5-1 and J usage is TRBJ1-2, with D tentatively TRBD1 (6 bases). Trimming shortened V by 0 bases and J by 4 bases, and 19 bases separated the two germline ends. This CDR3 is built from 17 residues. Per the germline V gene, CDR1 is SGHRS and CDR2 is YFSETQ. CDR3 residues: CASSLATRGGLSYGYTF. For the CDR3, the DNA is TGCGCCAGCAGCTTGGCGACACGCGGGGGCCTTTCCTATGGCTACACCTTC. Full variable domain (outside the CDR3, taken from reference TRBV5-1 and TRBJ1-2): KAGVTQTPRYLIKTRGQQVTLSCSPISGHRSVSWYQQTPGQGLQFLFEYFSETQRNKGNFPGRFSGRQFSNSRSEMNVSTLELGDSALYLCASSLATRGGLSYGYTFGSGTRLTVV.

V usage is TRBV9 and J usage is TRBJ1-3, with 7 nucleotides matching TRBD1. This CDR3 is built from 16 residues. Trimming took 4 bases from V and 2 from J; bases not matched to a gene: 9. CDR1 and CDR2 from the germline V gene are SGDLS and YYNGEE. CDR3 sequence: CASSPSGQRAGNTIYF. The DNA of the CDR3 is TGTGCCAGCAGCCCGTCGGGACAGCGGGCTGGAAACACCATATATTTT.

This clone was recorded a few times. CDR3 residues: CASSPGGRTYEQYF. The CDR3 nucleotides read TGTGCCAGCTCACCCGGGGGGAGAACCTACGAGCAGTACTTC. This chain connects TRBV18 to TRBJ2-7, with 7 bases aligning to TRBD2. The trim removed 3 bases at V and 2 bases at J, leaving 4 bases unmatched. The CDR3 is 14 amino acids. Per germline, CDR1 KGHSH and CDR2 LQKENI.

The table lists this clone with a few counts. This CDR3 reads CASSEALIRRGLNYGYTF. CDR3 sequence (DNA): TGTGCCAGCAGTGAAGCGCTGATCCGGAGGGGTCTTAACTATGGCTACACCTTC. The gene calls are TRBV2 and TRBJ1-2; D possibly corresponds to TRBD1 (5 bases). Trimming removed 0 bases at V and 1 base at J, with 18 bases between. Germline assignment: CDR1 SNHLY and CDR2 FYNNEI. The CDR3 loop spans 18 amino acids.

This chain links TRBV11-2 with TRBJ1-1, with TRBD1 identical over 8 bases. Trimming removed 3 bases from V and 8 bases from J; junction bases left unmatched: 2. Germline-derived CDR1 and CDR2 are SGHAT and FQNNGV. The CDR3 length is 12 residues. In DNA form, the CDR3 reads TGTGCCAGCAGCTTGGGGGACAGGGAAGCTTTCTTT. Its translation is CASSLGDREAFF. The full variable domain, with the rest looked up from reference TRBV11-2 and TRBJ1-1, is EAGVAQSPRYKIIEKRQSVAFWCNPISGHATLYWYQQILGQGPKLLIQFQNNGVVDDSQLPKDRFSAERLKGVDSTLKIQPAKLEDSAVYLCASSLGDREAFFGQGTRLTVV.